The 17 T cell receptor beta chains listed next were all sequenced from one sample in a study of regulatory T cells in long-lasting Graves disease (dated by TCRdb to about 2021). Receptor libraries were prepared by multiplex PCR. Sequencing relied on an Illumina HiSeq 4000. TCR beta libraries were built with iRepertoire HTBI primers and Arm-PCR amplification of CDR3 regions. Through fastp at Q25 and MiXCR, TCRdb rebuilt clones from the public reads, retaining in-frame beta chains. Identical CDR3 protein sequences are pooled into one entry, listed with their most common genes and DNA. Present in this sample are a few hundred thousand distinct CDR3 sequences, over 14% of which were seen just once. About 8.3% of the sample comes from the top ten. The sample's time point, from its label and the paper: newly diagnosed GD, antithyroid drugs for less than 3 months. For both TCR sequencing and RNA sequencing, RNA was extracted from PBMCs using TRIzol.

These data were also reused for a study on T cells in Graves' hyperthyroidism and ophthalmopathy.

The sequencing used peripheral blood mononuclear cells (PBMCs), collected at new diagnosis, from a patient treated with antithyroid drugs. The receptors come from a woman aged 40-49 years with Graves disease. Donor details come from another sample of the same person, matched by shared clones.

This clonotype was observed many times. The rearrangement links TRBV7-3 to TRBJ2-1; D unclear. Germline V gene lookup returns CDR1 SGHTA and CDR2 FQGTGA. Trimming pared 7 bases from V and 0 bases from J, leaving 13 bases between. CDR3 length: 15 amino acids. This CDR3 is CASTQSGGSYNEQFF. CDR3 coding DNA: TGTGCCAGCACCCAGTCGGGCGGCTCCTACAATGAGCAGTTCTTC. The full variable domain, in which reference TRBV7-3 and TRBJ2-1 provide the parts outside the CDR3, is GAGVSQTPSNKVTEKGKYVELRCDPISGHTALYWYRQSLGQGPEFLIYFQGTGAADDSGLPNDRFFAVRPEGSVSTLKIQRTERGDSAVYLCASTQSGGSYNEQFFGPGTRLTVL.

This clonotype was recorded many times. The chain joins TRBV10-3 to TRBJ1-2; 9 nucleotides line up with TRBD1. The V segment lost 3 bases and the J segment 8 bases; nucleotides outside the gene matches: 10. Germline V gene lookup returns CDR1 ENHRY and CDR2 SYGVKD. The CDR3 has 15 residues. In DNA, the CDR3 is TGTGCCATCAGTGATGGGGACAGGGCTGTGGGCGGCTACACCTTC. It specifies CAISDGDRAVGGYTF.

The V and J genes are TRBV11-2 and TRBJ2-1; TRBD1 matches at 8 bases. CDR1 SGHAT and CDR2 FQNNGV come from the germline V gene. The CDR3 consists of 13 residues. With V trimmed by 5 bases and J by 8 bases, 5 bases remained unmatched. The CDR3 loop is CASSKTGDDEQFF. CDR3 coding DNA: TGTGCCAGCAGCAAGACAGGGGATGATGAGCAGTTCTTC.

Ten or more counts support this clonotype. The chain recombines TRBV18 with TRBJ2-1; 8 nucleotides line up with TRBD1. Per the germline V gene, CDR1 is KGHSH and CDR2 is LQKENI. V was pared by 0 bases and J by 0 bases, with 7 bases of the junction left unmatched. The CDR3 contains 18 residues. CDR3 region: CASSPPTWTGSSYNEQFF. CDR3 coding DNA: TGTGCCAGCTCACCACCGACCTGGACAGGGAGCTCCTACAATGAGCAGTTCTTC.

This clonotype was counted a few times. The chain joins TRBV20-1 to TRBJ2-7; no reliable D call. Germline V gives CDR1 DFQATT, CDR2 SNEGSKA (reference sequence). The V gene lost 1 base and the J gene lost 3 bases, with 10 bases spanning the gap. CDR3 length: 13 residues. CDR3 sequence (DNA): TGCAGTGCTAGAGTATCAAGCAGCTACGAGCAGTACTTC. It specifies CSARVSSSYEQYF.

The gene calls are TRBV7-3 and TRBJ2-5; 9 nucleotides align to TRBD2. Trimming took 6 bases from V and 0 from J; bases not matched to a gene: 8. In germline, CDR1 is SGHTA, CDR2 FQGTGA. The CDR3 is made up of 16 amino acids. CDR3 residues: CASRSSGTLYQETQYF. CDR3 nucleotide sequence: TGTGCCAGCAGGTCTAGCGGGACACTGTACCAAGAGACCCAGTACTTC.

This clonotype was counted at least ten times. The genes are TRBV11-3 and TRBJ1-4; 10 nucleotides agree with TRBD1. The germline CDR1 and CDR2 sequences are SGHNT and YENEEA. J gave up 8 bases and V 3 bases, and 6 bases lay outside the gene matches. The CDR3 totals 15 residues. CDR3 nucleotides: TGTGCCAGCAGCTTCAGACAGGGGGCTTCGGAAAAACTGTTTTTT. It yields the protein CASSFRQGASEKLFF.

This clonotype came up many times. The genes are TRBV9 and TRBJ2-7; 13 bases fit TRBD2. V lost 0 bases to trimming and J lost 7 bases; unmatched junction nucleotides: 7. Germline V gene lookup returns CDR1 SGDLS and CDR2 YYNGEE. This CDR3 comprises 16 residues. CDR3 nucleotides: TGTGCCAGCAGCGTAGATGGACTAGCGGGAGTCTTTGAGCAGTACTTC. This sequence encodes CASSVDGLAGVFEQYF.

This clonotype has at least ten counts. The V gene is TRBV27, the J gene TRBJ1-5; maybe TRBD1 (5 bases). Germline assignment: CDR1 MNHEY and CDR2 SMNVEV (reference sequence). V lost 0 bases and J lost 7, with 10 bases in between. The CDR3 covers 14 residues. Here the CDR3 reads CASSLSGTGQPQHF. In DNA form, the CDR3 reads TGTGCCAGCAGTTTATCAGGGACGGGACAGCCCCAGCATTTT.

The J gene is TRBJ1-1, the V gene TRBV29-1; 8 positions agree with TRBD1. J lost 4 bases, V lost 7 bases, and 5 bases had no gene match. This CDR3 region has 12 residues. Germline V gene data show CDR1 as SQVTM and CDR2 as ANQGSEA. CDR3 in DNA: TGCAGCGCCATGACAGGGGTCACTGAAGCTTTCTTT. It yields the protein CSAMTGVTEAFF.

This chain links TRBV9 with TRBJ1-4, with a weak D call TRBD1 (5 bases). V lost 0 bases to trimming and J lost 8 bases, with 11 bases between them. This CDR3 is built from 14 residues. Germline CDR1 SGDLS, CDR2 YYNGEE. The CDR3 here is CASSVEGSAEKLFF. As DNA, the CDR3 is TGTGCCAGCAGCGTAGAGGGGTCAGCAGAAAAACTGTTTTTT.

The chain links TRBV28 to TRBJ2-3; 13 nucleotides align to TRBD2. The trim removed 4 bases at V and 8 bases at J, leaving 3 bases unmatched. The length of the CDR3 is 14 residues. The germline V gene encodes CDR1 MDHEN and CDR2 SYDVKM. The CDR3 DNA reads TGTGCCAGCAGTTCAGGACTAGCGGGAGCTACGCAGTATTTT. Its protein product is CASSSGLAGATQYF.

This clonotype was counted at least ten times. The chain has TRBV12-3 or TRBV12-4 and TRBJ2-5, with D maybe TRBD1 (5 bases). The CDR3 runs 15 residues. V gave up 3 bases and J gave up 5 bases, with 16 bases separating them. The CDR3 protein is CASSFPTAGLETQYF. DNA for the CDR3: TGTGCCAGCAGTTTTCCAACGGCAGGGTTGGAGACCCAGTACTTC.

This clonotype was observed many times. The chain links TRBV27 to TRBJ2-1; 7 bases are a match to TRBD2. The CDR3 covers 14 residues. Germline V gives CDR1 MNHEY, CDR2 SMNVEV (reference sequence). V lost 11 bases, J lost 3 bases, and 10 bases stayed unmatched. CDR3 nucleotides: TGTGCCTCGAGGGTGGCTAGCGGCTACAATGAGCAGTTCTTC. Its translation: CASRVASGYNEQFF.

At least ten counts were recorded for this clonotype. V gene TRBV6-5 combines with J gene TRBJ2-5; possibly TRBD1 or TRBD2 for D (5 bases each). The germline CDR1 and CDR2 sequences are MNHEY and SVGAGI. CDR3 length: 15 residues. V was cut by 0 bases and J by 4 bases, with 12 bases left in between. CDR3 sequence: CASSYSRVGTETQYF. In DNA form, the CDR3 reads TGTGCCAGCAGTTACTCGAGGGTGGGGACAGAGACCCAGTACTTC.

This clonotype was found many times. This chain uses TRBV18 with TRBJ2-3; D perhaps matches TRBD2 (5 bases). Germline V gives CDR1 KGHSH, CDR2 LQKENI. Trimming removed 4 bases at V and 0 bases at J, with 17 bases between. This CDR3 region has 17 residues. CDR3 region: CASSLYNLAISTDTQYF. In DNA form, the CDR3 reads TGTGCCAGCTCACTATATAATTTAGCGATAAGCACAGATACGCAGTATTTT.

The chain joins TRBV19 to TRBJ1-2, with D uncertain. Germline V gene lookup returns CDR1 LNHDA and CDR2 SQIVND (reference sequence). The V gene lost 3 bases and the J gene lost 6 bases, with 23 bases spanning the gap. This CDR3 region has 17 residues. The CDR3 DNA is TGTGCCAGTAGTATCCTAGTTGGCTCGGCAATGGCTCATGGCTACACCTTC. It is translated as CASSILVGSAMAHGYTF.